The 9 T cell receptor beta chains reported below all come from one sample, sequenced in a study of blood T cell repertoires in COVID-19. Profiling relied on immunoSEQ multiplex PCR, and the TCRdb table lists in-frame clones only, not all of them. This repertoire shows about 130,000 clones, around 83% found once; its top ten account for over 15%. The sample taken for sequencing was PBMCs or T cells enriched from blood (not recorded which). The source of these receptors is a man younger than 40 who had recovered from COVID-19.

This clone was counted between two and nine times. The chain combines TRBV5-1 with TRBJ2-1, with a possible D match to TRBD2 (6 bases). V lost 3 bases, J lost 7 bases, and 17 bases lay in between. The CDR3 extends over 15 amino acids. Germline CDR1 and CDR2: SGHRS and YFSETQ. CDR3 nucleotides: TGCGCCAGCAGCTCCTATAGCGGCCTATCTAATGAGCAGTTCTTC. Its protein product is CASSSYSGLSNEQFF.

Notes on this clone: One end of the junction does not line up with germline, which may come from a read error. The J gene is TRBJ1-6, the V gene TRBV10-3; 7 positions agree with TRBD1. The germline V gene has CDR1 ENHRY and CDR2 SYGVKD. This CDR3 is built from 14 residues. The CDR3 sequence is CAISATGSNPPLHF. CDR3 nucleotides: TGTGCCATCAGTGCGACAGGGTCTAATCCACCCCTCCACTTT.

CDR3 sequence reads: CASSGFYEQYF. The CDR3 region has the DNA TGCGCCAGCTCCGGTTTCTACGAGCAGTACTTC. The chain has TRBV10-2 and TRBJ2-7; D gene ambiguous. Germline values: CDR1 WSHSY, CDR2 SAAADI. The CDR3 contains 11 residues. Deletions cut 8 bases from V and 3 bases from J, with 8 bases between.

V and J are TRBV24-1 and TRBJ1-3; tentative D call: TRBD1 (5 bases). Germline assignment: CDR1 KGHDR and CDR2 SFDVKD. V gave up 3 bases and J gave up 9 bases, with 26 bases separating them. CDR3 length equals 18 residues. The CDR3 coding sequence is TGTGCCACCAGTGATCCACTGGGGCCTGACCTTGTATTCGGCACCATATATTTT. Translated, it gives CATSDPLGPDLVFGTIYF.

This chain uses TRBV12-5 with TRBJ1-6; no reliable D call. Trimming stripped 1 base from V and 6 bases from J, with 10 bases between. CDR1 is LGHNT, CDR2 FRNRAP, per germline. CDR3 size: 15 residues. This chain's CDR3 is CASGLESPGNSPLHF. The CDR3 nucleotides read TGTGCTAGTGGTTTGGAGTCTCCGGGTAATTCACCCCTCCACTTT.

The J gene is TRBJ2-2, the V gene TRBV6-4; perhaps TRBD1 as D (5 bases). The germline gives CDR1 MRHNA, CDR2 SNTAGT. The CDR3 sequence is 14 residues long. The V end was cut by 3 bases, the J end by 4 bases, with 9 bases between. CDR3 bases: TGTGCCAGCAGTGAACTCCAGGGCACCGGGGAGCTGTTTTTT. Encoded protein: CASSELQGTGELFF.

This clone was observed many times. The V and J genes are TRBV6-2 or TRBV6-3 and TRBJ2-1; 7 bases match TRBD2. The V gene's germline CDR1 is MNHEY and CDR2 SVGEGT. CDR3 size: 14 residues. Trimming cost V 6 bases and J 7 bases; bases outside gene matches: 9. CDR3: CASSGLAETNEQFF. CDR3 DNA: TGTGCCAGCAGCGGGCTAGCGGAGACAAATGAGCAGTTCTTC.

This chain connects TRBV15 to TRBJ2-1; D is possibly TRBD2 (5 bases). Trimming pared 0 bases from V and 4 bases from J, leaving 13 bases between. This CDR3 has 16 residues. CDR1 is LNHNV, CDR2 YYDKDF, per germline (reference sequence). The chain's CDR3 is CATSRDKLATYNEQFF. The CDR3 DNA reads as TGTGCCACCAGCAGAGATAAGCTAGCCACATACAATGAGCAGTTCTTC.

The chain carries TRBV7-6 and TRBJ2-2; 15 positions agree with TRBD2. The germline V gene has CDR1 SGHVS and CDR2 FNYEAQ. V trimming: 4 bases; J trimming: 3 bases; junction bases outside the gene matches: 9. This CDR3 contains 19 residues. The DNA of the CDR3 is TGTGCCAGCAGCTCCTGGACTAGCGGGAGGGCCCGGGACACCGGGGAGCTGTTTTTT. Protein sequence: CASSSWTSGRARDTGELFF.